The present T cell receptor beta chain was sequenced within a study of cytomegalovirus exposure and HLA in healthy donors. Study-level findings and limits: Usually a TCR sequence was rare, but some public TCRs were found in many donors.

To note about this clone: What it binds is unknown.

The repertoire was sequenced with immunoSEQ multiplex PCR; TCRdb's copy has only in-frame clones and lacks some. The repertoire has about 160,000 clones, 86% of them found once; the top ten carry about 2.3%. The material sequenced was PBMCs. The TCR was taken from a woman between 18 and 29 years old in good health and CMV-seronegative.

The DNA of the CDR3 is TGTGCCAGCAGCCGTAGTATGAACACTGAAGCTTTCTTT. It encodes CASSRSMNTEAFF. The rearrangement links TRBV11-3 to TRBJ1-1; the D is unclear. CDR3 length: 13 amino acids. The V gene lost 5 bases and the J gene lost 0 bases, with 7 bases spanning the gap. From germline, CDR1 is SGHNT and CDR2 YENEEA.